A single sample gave rise to the 18 T cell receptor beta chains below, sequenced in a study of T cells in Graves' hyperthyroidism and ophthalmopathy (dated by TCRdb to the late 2010s). Library creation used multiplex PCR. Sequencing was performed on an Illumina HiSeq 2000. The TCR beta CDR3 regions were amplified from the RNA transcripts. For the first round of RT-PCR on the TCR CDR3, the HTBI primer set was used together with the Qiagen OneStep RT-PCR kit. TCRdb took the public reads, trimmed them with fastp at Q25, ran MiXCR for clone calling and kept in-frame beta chains. Each entry merges the rows of one CDR3 protein and shows their most common DNA and genes. Here the sample has a few hundred thousand distinct CDR3 sequences; 15% to 17% occur a single time. Clones ranked in the top ten supply roughly 7.3% of the sample. The sequenced sample was blood. Receptors were obtained from a woman aged 25 to 39 with Graves' hyperthyroidism.

V gene TRBV6-2 or TRBV6-3 combines with J gene TRBJ2-1; D remains ambiguous. The CDR3 runs to 13 residues. Trimming removed 5 bases from V and 5 bases from J, with 10 bases in between. Germline V gives CDR1 MNHEY, CDR2 SVGEGT. The CDR3 DNA sequence: TGTGCCAGCAGTCAAGGACCCGACAATGAGCAGTTCTTC. Translation gives CASSQGPDNEQFF.

The table lists this clonotype with a few counts. This chain uses TRBV19 with TRBJ2-3; possible D gene TRBD2, 6 bases. Germline V gives CDR1 LNHDA, CDR2 SQIVND (reference sequence). V shed 5 bases and J shed 5 bases, with 11 bases lying between them. The CDR3 has 13 amino acids. The CDR3 sequence is CASSLDSGDTQYF. DNA for the CDR3: TGTGCCAGTAGTCTGGATAGCGGAGATACGCAGTATTTT.

The J gene is TRBJ2-1, the V gene TRBV27; 11 bases agree with TRBD2. Germline CDR1 and CDR2: MNHEY and SMNVEV (reference sequence). There are 16 residues in the CDR3. With V trimmed by 3 bases and J by 7 bases, 8 bases remained unmatched. CDR3 residues: CASSLGLAVRENEQFF. For the CDR3, the DNA is TGTGCCAGCAGTTTGGGACTAGCGGTCCGGGAGAATGAGCAGTTCTTC.

There are many counts of this clonotype. V is TRBV10-3 and J is TRBJ1-5, with 9 bases identical to TRBD1. CDR3 length: 13 amino acids. Unmatched junction bases numbered 3, after V lost 6 bases and J lost 6 bases. The germline V gene encodes CDR1 ENHRY and CDR2 SYGVKD. CDR3 bases: TGTGCCATCAGCGGGACAGGGCTTCAGCCCCAGCATTTT. Translation: CAISGTGLQPQHF.

In its sample, this clonotype was seen a few times. This may come from a read error, since a much larger clone is one base off. The CDR3 sequence is CASSFPSVPERDGDTF. For the CDR3, the DNA is TGTGCCAGCAGTTTCCCCAGCGTCCCAGAAAGGGATGGCGACACCTTC. This chain connects TRBV28 to TRBJ1-2, with unresolved D. Germline values: CDR1 MDHEN, CDR2 SYDVKM. There are 16 residues in the CDR3.

This chain's CDR3 is CASRRDPTSNQPQHF. The CDR3 DNA reads as TGTGCCAGCAGGAGGGACCCTACGAGCAATCAGCCCCAGCATTTT. The chain links TRBV2 to TRBJ1-5; possible D gene TRBD1, 5 bases. Germline V gives CDR1 SNHLY, CDR2 FYNNEI. V was cut by 6 bases and J by 1 base, with 13 bases left in between. The CDR3 has 15 residues.

This clonotype appeared many times. The CDR3 region has the DNA TGTGCCAGCATTAAGCGGGAGAGCGGCACAGATACGCAGTATTTT. Residues: CASIKRESGTDTQYF. The genes are TRBV2 and TRBJ2-3, with 8 bases aligning to TRBD2. CDR3 length: 15 residues. With 7 bases clipped from V and 1 base from J, the junction kept 7 bases outside the gene matches. The germline CDR1 and CDR2 sequences are SNHLY and FYNNEI.

This clonotype was detected ten times or more. In nucleotides, the CDR3 is TGTGCCAGCTCACCCGGGACCGAGGGGACGCAGTATTTT. This gives the protein CASSPGTEGTQYF. The chain carries TRBV18 and TRBJ2-3, with D perhaps TRBD1 or TRBD2 (5 bases each). The germline gives CDR1 KGHSH, CDR2 LQKENI. V dropped 3 bases and J dropped 9 bases, with 13 bases sitting between them. This CDR3 is 13 amino acids long.

Note on this clonotype: This could be a read error, since a much larger clone is one nucleotide away. The chain links TRBV3-1 to TRBJ2-1; a possible D gene is TRBD2 (5 bases). The V gene's germline CDR1 is LGHDT and CDR2 YNNKEL (reference sequence). The CDR3 contains 14 residues. DNA of the CDR3: TGTGCCAGCAGCCATGAGCTAGCCTACGATGAGCAGTTCTTC. Its protein is CASSHELAYDEQFF.

This clonotype was counted many times. The gene calls are TRBV27 and TRBJ2-7; unclear D gene. Germline loops: CDR1 MNHEY, CDR2 SMNVEV (reference sequence). V gave up 5 bases and J gave up 5 bases, with 13 bases separating them. The CDR3 covers 13 residues. The CDR3 spells CASSPLTRDEQYF. DNA for the CDR3: TGTGCCAGCAGTCCGTTGACTCGGGACGAGCAGTACTTC.

CDR3: CASSIVPNYEQYF. CDR3 DNA sequence: TGTGCCAGCAGCATAGTCCCGAACTACGAGCAGTACTTC. The chain has TRBV5-6 and TRBJ2-7; D is ambiguous. This CDR3 is built from 13 residues. Germline loops: CDR1 SGHDT, CDR2 YYEEEE. The V end lost 4 bases, the J end lost 3 bases, and 11 bases lay between the germline ends.

This clonotype was counted only a few times. The chain has TRBV7-9 and TRBJ2-7; D gene unclear. V was pared by 5 bases and J by 5 bases, with 19 bases between. CDR1 SEHNR and CDR2 FQNEAQ come from the germline V gene (reference sequence). CDR3 length equals 15 residues. The CDR3 DNA reads as TGTGCCAGCAGCGCCTCCGGGCGAGTTTCCAACGAGCAGTACTTC. Translating it yields CASSASGRVSNEQYF.

In this sample, this clonotype turned up a few times. The J gene is TRBJ2-1, the V gene TRBV7-9; D tentatively fits TRBD1 or TRBD2 (5 bases each). V gave up 1 base and J gave up 7 bases, with 14 bases separating them. Germline CDR1 SEHNR, CDR2 FQNEAQ (reference sequence). The CDR3 runs to 15 residues. The DNA of the CDR3 is TGTGCCAGCAGCTTAGTGGCCCCCGGGACGAATGAGCAGTTCTTC. It codes for CASSLVAPGTNEQFF.

Concerning this clonotype itself: This sequence may be a read error, since a much larger clone differs from it by one base. The chain couples TRBV7-8 to TRBJ2-7; TRBD2 aligns across 11 bases. The CDR3 runs to 17 residues. The V gene's germline CDR1 is SGHVS and CDR2 FQNEAQ. Trimming cost V 0 bases and J 5 bases; bases outside gene matches: 9. The DNA of the CDR3 is TGTGCCAGCAGCTTAGCTTATTCTAGCGGGAGGTTAAACGAGCAGTACTTC. Translated: CASSLAYSSGRLNEQYF.

This clonotype has ten or more counts. The chain carries TRBV7-9 and TRBJ2-1; D perhaps matches TRBD1 (6 bases). Trimming left V 1 base short and J 2 bases short, with 12 bases between. The CDR3 has 16 amino acids. Germline loops: CDR1 SEHNR, CDR2 FQNEAQ (reference sequence). CDR3: CASSLVAGETYNEQFF. CDR3 DNA: TGTGCCAGCAGCTTAGTGGCAGGGGAGACCTACAATGAGCAGTTCTTC.

This clonotype has more than one count but fewer than ten. The gene calls are TRBV27 and TRBJ2-7, with D tentatively TRBD1 (6 bases). Trimming cost V 5 bases and J 2 bases, with 10 bases left between them. CDR1 is MNHEY, CDR2 SMNVEV, per germline (reference sequence). This CDR3 is built from 13 residues. CDR3 DNA sequence: TGTGCCAGCAGTATGGACAGTCCCTACGAGCAGTACTTC. This encodes CASSMDSPYEQYF.

This clonotype was seen a handful of times. The V gene is TRBV4-2, the J gene TRBJ2-7; TRBD1 agrees at 10 bases. V shed 4 bases and J 0 bases; nucleotides not matched to a gene: 3. The V gene's germline CDR1 is LGHNA and CDR2 YNFKEQ. The CDR3 is 15 amino acids. CDR3 DNA sequence: TGTGCCAGCAGCCGTGGGACAGGGGCCTCCTACGAGCAGTACTTC. This gives the protein CASSRGTGASYEQYF.

The V call is TRBV29-1, the J call TRBJ1-2; D unresolved. Germline V gene data show CDR1 as SQVTM and CDR2 as ANQGSEA. CDR3 length: 15 amino acids. Trimming took 4 bases from V and 4 from J, leaving 19 bases between them. The CDR3 protein is CSVVLERPFTYGYTF. The CDR3 DNA reads TGCAGCGTTGTTCTTGAAAGGCCTTTTACCTATGGCTACACCTTC.